This passage covers 24 T cell receptor beta chains from one sample sequenced in a study of T cells after yellow fever vaccination. From the 5' RACE reads, TCRdb called clonotypes with MiXCR, one entry per CDR3 protein. Among about 110,000 distinct CDR3 sequences, 8% to 9.5% were seen once, and the ten largest hold about 25%. This specimen consisted of CD8+ T cells sorted from PBMCs, obtained 45 days after the yellow fever booster vaccination. These receptors all come from a man aged 25 to 40 who received the YFV17D yellow fever vaccine.

The V and J genes are TRBV5-5 and TRBJ2-7, with D unclear. The germline V gene has CDR1 SGHKS and CDR2 YYEKEE (reference sequence). V shed 3 bases and J shed 3 bases, with 10 bases lying between them. This CDR3 comprises 13 residues. CDR3 amino acids: CASSYPVNYEQYF. The CDR3 DNA follows: TGTGCCAGCAGCTATCCGGTAAACTACGAGCAGTACTTC.

This clonotype has just a few counts. The chain couples TRBV6-2 or TRBV6-3 to TRBJ2-7, with TRBD2 as a possible D gene (7 bases). Per the germline V gene, CDR1 is MNHEY and CDR2 is SVGEGT. Trimming shortened V by 0 bases and J by 6 bases, and 12 bases separated the two germline ends. This CDR3 contains 14 residues. In DNA form, the CDR3 reads TGTGCCAGCAGTTACTCGAGGGGGGGTGCCGAGCAGTACTTC. Encoded protein: CASSYSRGGAEQYF.

This clonotype was counted only a few times. The chain employs TRBV23-1 and TRBJ2-1, with 7 bases fitting TRBD1. TRBV23-1 is noted as an ORF with a role that remains uncertain. Unmatched junction bases numbered 3, after V lost 0 bases and J lost 1 base. CDR3 size: 16 residues. The DNA for the CDR3 is TGCGCCAGCAGTCAATCCCAGGACAGGTCCTACAATGAGCAGTTCTTC. It codes for CASSQSQDRSYNEQFF.

This clonotype was counted only a few times. This rearrangement joins TRBV7-8 to TRBJ2-5; D is possibly TRBD2 (5 bases). Germline CDR1 and CDR2: SGHVS and FQNEAQ. Deletions cut 5 bases from V and 3 bases from J, with 16 bases between. The CDR3 has 15 residues. CDR3 in amino acids: CASSLGGLSKETQYF. In DNA, the CDR3 is TGTGCCAGCAGCCTGGGTGGACTTTCAAAAGAGACCCAGTACTTC.

The chain couples TRBV30 to TRBJ2-3; 9 bases are shared with TRBD2. Germline assignment: CDR1 GTSNPN and CDR2 SVGIG (reference sequence). The length of the CDR3 is 14 residues. After removal of 4 bases from V and 1 base from J, the junction contained 3 bases not matched to a gene. The CDR3 DNA reads TGTGCCTGGAATAGCGGGGGAGGCACAGATACGCAGTATTTT. It encodes CAWNSGGGTDTQYF. The variable domain in full, with the rest retrieved from reference TRBV30 and TRBJ2-3, is SQTIHQWPATLVQPVGSPLSLECTVEGTSNPNLYWYRQAAGRGLQLLFYSVGIGQISSEVPQNLSASRPQDRQFILSSKKLLLSDSGFYLCAWNSGGGTDTQYFGPGTRLTVL.

This clonotype came up many times. This chain links TRBV4-1 with TRBJ2-7, with D unresolved. Germline V gene data show CDR1 as MGHRA and CDR2 as YSYEKL. There are 13 residues in the CDR3. The V gene lost 1 base and the J gene lost 3 bases, with 7 bases spanning the gap. The CDR3, as DNA: TGCGCCAGCAGCCAAGTGGGCGGCTACGAGCAGTACTTC. This gives the protein CASSQVGGYEQYF.

This clonotype was observed many times. This chain uses TRBV12-3 or TRBV12-4 with TRBJ1-5, with D maybe TRBD1 (6 bases). The CDR3 length is 15 residues. The V gene lost 3 bases and the J gene lost 3 bases, with 12 bases spanning the gap. CDR3 coding DNA: TGTGCCAGCAGTTTTTCCCCAGGGGTCAATCAGCCCCAGCATTTT. It is translated as CASSFSPGVNQPQHF.

This clonotype was observed at least ten times. The gene calls are TRBV27 and TRBJ1-1; tentatively, D is TRBD1 (5 bases). This CDR3 region has 11 residues. V lost 3 bases to trimming and J lost 6 bases, with 5 bases between them. Germline values: CDR1 MNHEY, CDR2 SMNVEV (reference sequence). CDR3 region: CASSLGAEAFF. The CDR3, as DNA: TGTGCCAGCAGTTTGGGGGCTGAAGCTTTCTTT.

This clonotype was counted ten times or more. This chain joins TRBV4-3 and TRBJ2-3; perhaps TRBD2 as D (5 bases). Germline CDR1 LGHNA, CDR2 YSLEER. V shed 6 bases and J shed 2 bases, with 15 bases lying between them. The CDR3 is 15 residues long. The CDR3 nucleotides read TGCGCCAGCAGTAAGAGGGAGCGGTCCACAGATACGCAGTATTTT. This gives the protein CASSKRERSTDTQYF.

This clonotype has only a few counts. The rearrangement uses TRBV10-3 and TRBJ2-1; 13 nucleotides line up with TRBD2. Germline-derived CDR1 and CDR2 are ENHRY and SYGVKD. V lost 6 bases to trimming and J lost 7 bases; unmatched junction nucleotides: 3. The CDR3 covers 14 residues. In DNA form, the CDR3 reads TGTGCCATCAGATTGGGACTAGCGGGGAATGAGCAGTTCTTC. Translation gives CAIRLGLAGNEQFF.

This sequence joins TRBV28 and TRBJ2-3; the D gene is possibly TRBD2 (6 bases). V lost 2 bases and J lost 0, with 9 bases in between. The CDR3 runs 15 residues. Per germline, CDR1 MDHEN and CDR2 SYDVKM. The CDR3 loop reads CASSLQGGSTDTQYF. CDR3 nucleotide sequence: TGTGCCAGCAGTTTACAGGGAGGTAGCACAGATACGCAGTATTTT.

The J gene is TRBJ2-3, the V gene TRBV9; D is unresolved. The CDR3 consists of 12 residues. Germline CDR1 SGDLS, CDR2 YYNGEE. The V gene lost 4 bases and the J gene lost 8 bases, with 11 bases spanning the gap. The CDR3 spells CASSPQVGTQYF. DNA for the CDR3: TGTGCCAGCAGCCCCCAGGTGGGTACGCAGTATTTT.

In this sample, this clonotype turned up many times. V is TRBV3-1 and J is TRBJ2-7; D is possibly TRBD1 (6 bases). The length of the CDR3 is 12 residues. Germline CDR1 and CDR2: LGHDT and YNNKEL (reference sequence). V lost 8 bases to trimming and J lost 7 bases, with 15 bases between them. This chain's CDR3 is CASRPTGPEQYF. As DNA, the CDR3 is TGTGCCAGCCGTCCCACAGGGCCAGAGCAGTACTTC.

This clonotype was picked up many times. V and J are TRBV4-2 and TRBJ2-7; D is unclear. Trimming took off 0 bases at V and 2 bases at J, with 8 bases between the two ends. CDR3 length equals 14 residues. CDR1 and CDR2 from the germline V gene are LGHNA and YNFKEQ. CDR3 region: CASSQEGTTYEQYF. The CDR3 nucleotides are TGTGCCAGCAGCCAAGAAGGCACCACCTACGAGCAGTACTTC.

This clonotype was observed a few times. The rearrangement joins TRBV30 to TRBJ2-7; D unclear. This CDR3 comprises 11 residues. Trimming removed 2 bases from V and 3 bases from J, with 5 bases in between. Germline-derived CDR1 and CDR2 are GTSNPN and SVGIG (reference sequence). CDR3 bases: TGTGCCTGGAGTTCGGTCTACGAGCAGTACTTC. Translation gives CAWSSVYEQYF.

This clonotype turned up a few times. The genes are TRBV20-1 and TRBJ2-7; tentative D call: TRBD1 (6 bases). The V and J ends lost 5 bases and 4 bases respectively, with 12 bases between them. The CDR3 sequence is 12 residues long. Per germline, CDR1 DFQATT and CDR2 SNEGSKA (reference sequence). Written as DNA, the CDR3 is TGCAGTGCTGGGGGCCGGACATACGAGCAGTACTTC. It is translated as CSAGGRTYEQYF.

The chain is built from TRBV12-3 or TRBV12-4 and TRBJ2-1, with 7 bases lining up with TRBD2. The V and J ends lost 6 bases and 3 bases, in that order; junction bases with no gene match: 8. This CDR3 spans 15 amino acids. Here the CDR3 DNA reads TGTGCCAGCAGAATCGAGGCTAGCGGCTACAATGAGCAGTTCTTC. It encodes CASRIEASGYNEQFF.

This clonotype was picked up many times. This rearrangement joins TRBV12-3 or TRBV12-4 to TRBJ2-2; no definite D call. The CDR3 extends over 15 amino acids. Trimming shortened V by 1 base and J by 5 bases, and 11 bases separated the two germline ends. The CDR3 nucleotides are TGTGCCAGCAGTTTAGGGCATGAAGGGACCGGGGAGCTGTTTTTT. Translated: CASSLGHEGTGELFF.

This clonotype showed up many times. This chain connects TRBV7-3 to TRBJ2-1, with a possible D match to TRBD2 (5 bases). The V end lost 5 bases, the J end lost 4 bases, and 12 bases lay between the germline ends. Germline values: CDR1 SGHTA, CDR2 FQGTGA. The CDR3 loop spans 14 amino acids. CDR3 sequence (DNA): TGTGCCAGCAGCGGGTGGGAGATTTACAATGAGCAGTTCTTC. It is translated as CASSGWEIYNEQFF. Full variable domain (remainder filled in from reference TRBV7-3 and TRBJ2-1): GAGVSQTPSNKVTEKGKYVELRCDPISGHTALYWYRQSLGQGPEFLIYFQGTGAADDSGLPNDRFFAVRPEGSVSTLKIQRTERGDSAVYLCASSGWEIYNEQFFGPGTRLTVL.

This clonotype occurred many times. The rearrangement uses TRBV7-9 and TRBJ2-7, with 9 bases identical to TRBD2. The V and J ends lost 1 base and 5 bases, in that order; junction bases with no gene match: 6. This CDR3 spans 15 amino acids. CDR1 and CDR2 from the germline V gene are SEHNR and FQNEAQ (reference sequence). The CDR3 region is CASSLGSGSNHEQYF. The CDR3 DNA reads TGTGCCAGCAGCTTAGGTAGCGGGAGCAACCACGAGCAGTACTTC.

In this sample, this clonotype turned up many times. The chain combines TRBV10-3 with TRBJ1-5; D is possibly TRBD1 (6 bases). Germline values: CDR1 ENHRY, CDR2 SYGVKD. V gave up 6 bases and J gave up 0 bases, with 12 bases separating them. The CDR3 length is 15 residues. Here the CDR3 DNA reads TGTGCCATCAGCACAGGGCCCGATAGCAATCAGCCCCAGCATTTT. The encoded protein is CAISTGPDSNQPQHF.

The J gene is TRBJ2-1, the V gene TRBV20-1, with TRBD2 as a possible D gene (6 bases). Germline V gene data show CDR1 as DFQATT and CDR2 as SNEGSKA (reference sequence). CDR3 size: 15 residues. The CDR3 region is CSCREAPGLYNEQFF. The CDR3 DNA is TGCAGCTGTAGAGAGGCCCCGGGACTCTACAATGAGCAGTTCTTC.

This clonotype was seen at least ten times. This chain joins TRBV4-3 and TRBJ2-1; 11 bases line up with TRBD2. There are 17 residues in the CDR3. Germline values: CDR1 LGHNA, CDR2 YSLEER. V lost 0 bases to trimming and J lost 8 bases; unmatched junction nucleotides: 9. CDR3 region: CASSQDPTSGALDEQFF. The CDR3 coding sequence is TGCGCCAGCAGCCAAGATCCGACTAGCGGGGCCTTGGATGAGCAGTTCTTC.

The chain uses TRBV5-4 and TRBJ1-2, with TRBD1 as a possible D gene (5 bases). Per the germline V gene, CDR1 is SGHNT and CDR2 is YYREEE (reference sequence). The V end lost 1 base, the J end lost 7 bases, and 11 bases lay between the germline ends. The CDR3 loop spans 13 amino acids. The CDR3 DNA reads as TGTGCCAGCAGCTTGCATGGGGCGGGTGGCTACACCTTC. Its protein is CASSLHGAGGYTF. The variable domain in full, completed from reference TRBV5-4 and TRBJ1-2, reads ETGVTQSPTHLIKTRGQQVTLRCSSQSGHNTVSWYQQALGQGPQFIFQYYREEENGRGNFPPRFSGLQFPNYSSELNVNALELDDSALYLCASSLHGAGGYTFGSGTRLTVV.